This TCR beta chain is from a study of blood T cell repertoires in COVID-19. Whole-study context: COVID-19 samples from acute and convalescent phases originated in the United States, Italy and Spain. From T cells, B-cell-depleted T cells, or PBMCs came the material, which was cDNA or gDNA.

Germline V gives CDR1 ENHRY, CDR2 SYGVKD. The CDR3 contains 15 residues. V dropped 4 bases and J dropped 0 bases, with 10 bases sitting between them. Per the original methods: Estimation of nucleated cell counts was performed using reference gene primer amplification. The method was immunoSEQ multiplex PCR; TCRdb's version includes in-frame clones alone and lacks a portion of them. Clonal size and the V and J genes are those of that table, whereas D and trimming came from the DNA. This sample has roughly 350,000 clones, with 85% found just once. The V and J genes are TRBV10-3 and TRBJ2-1, with D perhaps matching TRBD2 (5 bases). This TCR came from a woman between 18 and 30 years old with acute or convalescent COVID-19. Sequenced material: peripheral blood. CDR3 sequence: CAISAGTSSYNEQFF. The CDR3 DNA is TGTGCCATCAGTGCTGGTACTAGCTCCTACAATGAGCAGTTCTTC.